This T cell receptor beta chain was captured by sequencing in a study of CD8+ T cells in alopecia areata. Study overall: For the treated group, dosing was oral tofacitinib at 5 to 10 mg twice daily. Patients took tofacitinib for 6 to 18 months, followed by 6 drug-free months.

Regarding treatment: oral pan-JAK inhibitor, 5-10 mg twice daily. Sequencing templates came from extracted RNA that was reverse transcribed into cDNA. The protocol was immunoSEQ multiplex PCR, while the TCRdb copy is restricted to in-frame clones and leaves out a portion. This sample has under 200,000 clones, with less than 70% found just once. As regards this clone: Its target is unknown.

Findings and limits, study-wide: Sequences from scalp samples also cover resident alphabeta T cells of normal skin. The study found higher clonality in lesional than normal scalp, especially in alopecia totalis/universalis.

V was clipped by 0 bases and J by 5 bases, with 7 bases between them. In germline, CDR1 is GTSNPN, CDR2 SVGIG (reference sequence). This CDR3 is 12 amino acids long. V and J are TRBV30 and TRBJ2-5; D is unresolved. The sequenced sample was CD4+ T cells sorted from blood, obtained at week 24, from a patient treated with tofacitinib. This TCR derives from a human donor with alopecia areata. The DNA for the CDR3 is TGTGCCTGGAGTGTACTTATGGAGACCCAGTACTTC. It is translated as CAWSVLMETQYF.